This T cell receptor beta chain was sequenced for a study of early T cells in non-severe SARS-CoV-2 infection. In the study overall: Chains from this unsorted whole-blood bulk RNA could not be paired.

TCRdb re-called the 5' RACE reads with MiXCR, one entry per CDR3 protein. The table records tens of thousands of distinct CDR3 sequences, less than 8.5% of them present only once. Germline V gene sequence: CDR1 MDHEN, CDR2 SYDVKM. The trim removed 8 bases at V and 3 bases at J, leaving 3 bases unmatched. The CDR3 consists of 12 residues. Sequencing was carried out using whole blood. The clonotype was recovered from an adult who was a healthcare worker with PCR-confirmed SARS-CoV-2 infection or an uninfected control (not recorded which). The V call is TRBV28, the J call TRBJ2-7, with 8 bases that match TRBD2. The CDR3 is CASGRGVYEQYF. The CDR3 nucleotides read TGTGCCAGCGGGCGGGGGGTCTACGAGCAGTACTTC.